The source of this T cell receptor (beta chain) is a study of technical replicates of blood from several donors (TCRdb year 2017). Library preparation used the immunoSEQ multiplex PCR assay. Entries here come from immuneACCESS through TCRdb and include only in-frame sequences with V and J called. Some clones fail to appear in such tables; in the studies checked, an unresolved V gene covers under half of the shortfall, and the cause of the remainder is unknown. For this sample the table gives under 100,000 clones, of which about 96% were detected only once. The top ten clones comprise 0.3% to 0.35% of the sample. With respect to this clone: No antigen is known for it. Base qualities are missing; no much larger clone stands one base away.

CDR1 and CDR2 (SQVTM, ANQGSEA) derive from the germline V gene. The V end loses 8 bases and the J end loses 2 bases, and a stretch of 17 bases separates them. The CDR3 runs 14 amino acids, cysteine and phenylalanine included. Here the CDR3 DNA is all that survives: 42 bases in frame from base 1. Sequencing used T cells isolated from PBMCs. The source is a human donor in good health. This chain is built from TRBV29-1 and TRBJ2-3; TRBD2 is possibly the D segment (6 matching bases). CDR3 protein: CSTWDWGFTDTQYF. The nucleotides are TGCAGCACTTGGGACTGGGGATTCACAGATACGCAGTATTTT.